This paragraph reports one TCR beta chain. The antigen is unknown. The CDR3 runs to 13 residues. Germline values: CDR1 LNHDA, CDR2 SQIVND (reference sequence). The V and J ends lost 6 bases and 9 bases respectively, with 15 bases between them. This specimen comes from a study of T cell responses to AZD1222 COVID-19 vaccine. Study-level findings and limits: With two AZD1222 doses given, Spike-specific TCR breadth and depth both rose. Clonal diversity may have been underestimated, and the donors were mostly white British, with more females than males.

The repertoire was sequenced with immunoSEQ multiplex PCR; TCRdb's copy has only in-frame clones and lacks some. The sample lists under 80,000 clones; 80% to 90% were seen once. This TCR was recovered from an adult in good health. The starting material was peripheral blood, obtained on day 0 of AZD1222 vaccination. The V call is TRBV19, the J call TRBJ1-5; D not certain. Here the CDR3 reads CASSKSGVLPQHF. In DNA form, the CDR3 reads TGTGCCAGTAGCAAGTCCGGGGTTCTGCCCCAGCATTTT.